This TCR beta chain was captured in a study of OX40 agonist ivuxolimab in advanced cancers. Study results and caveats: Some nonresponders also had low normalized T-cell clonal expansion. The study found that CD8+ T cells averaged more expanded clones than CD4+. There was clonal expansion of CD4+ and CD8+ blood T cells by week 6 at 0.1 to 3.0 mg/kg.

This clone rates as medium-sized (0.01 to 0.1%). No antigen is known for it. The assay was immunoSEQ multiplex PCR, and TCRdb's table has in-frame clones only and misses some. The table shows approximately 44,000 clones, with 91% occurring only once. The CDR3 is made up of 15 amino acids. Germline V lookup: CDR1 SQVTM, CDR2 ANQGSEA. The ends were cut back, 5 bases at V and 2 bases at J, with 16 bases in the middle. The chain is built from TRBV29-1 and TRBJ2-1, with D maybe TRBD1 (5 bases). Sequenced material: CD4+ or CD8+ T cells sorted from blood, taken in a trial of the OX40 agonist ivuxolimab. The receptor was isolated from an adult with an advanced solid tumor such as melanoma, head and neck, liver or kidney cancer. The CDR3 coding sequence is TGCAGCGTTAGGGGCTTACCCGGCGCCTACAATGAGCAGTTCTTC. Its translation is CSVRGLPGAYNEQFF.